The 29 T cell receptor beta chains below come from one sample, sequenced in a study of Graves' ophthalmopathy and Graves' hyperthyroidism. Amplifying from RNA transcripts, the study obtained TCR beta CDR3 regions. First-round RT-PCR used HTBI primers; second-round multiplex PCR followed. TCRdb called the multiplex PCR reads again in MiXCR, with one record for every CDR3 protein. There are approximately 500,000 distinct CDR3 sequences in the sample; around 15% occur only once, and approximately 9.8% lies in the top ten. Source material: blood. These TCRs come from a woman in her twenties or thirties with Graves' ophthalmopathy.

This clonotype was counted ten times or more. The chain links TRBV20-1 to TRBJ2-7; 9 bases fit TRBD2. This CDR3 contains 15 residues. Looked up from germline, CDR1 is DFQATT and CDR2 is SNEGSKA (reference sequence). V dropped 0 bases and J dropped 4; count of bases not matched to a gene: 7. The CDR3 bases are TGCAGTGCTAGAGATGGGGTAGCGGGGGCATACGAGCAGTACTTC. Residues: CSARDGVAGAYEQYF.

This clonotype has a count of ten or more. The chain is built from TRBV24-1 and TRBJ2-2; D possibly matches TRBD1 or TRBD2 (5 bases each). Trimming left V 1 base short and J 5 bases short, with 13 bases between. Looked up from germline, CDR1 is KGHDR and CDR2 is SFDVKD. The CDR3 covers 16 residues. DNA of the CDR3: TGTGCCACCAGTGATTTTTCCGGGACCACTACCGGGGAGCTGTTTTTT. Translated, it gives CATSDFSGTTTGELFF.

There are a few counts of this clonotype. This chain joins TRBV28 and TRBJ2-5; D is unclear. Germline values: CDR1 MDHEN, CDR2 SYDVKM. V gave up 2 bases and J gave up 4 bases, with 17 bases separating them. This CDR3 has 16 amino acids. For the CDR3, the DNA is TGTGCCAGCAGTTTAGACCTGGCCCCCATGGGAGAGACCCAGTACTTC. It translates to CASSLDLAPMGETQYF.

This clonotype was recorded at least ten times. This rearrangement joins TRBV2 to TRBJ1-3; D perhaps matches TRBD1 (5 bases). The CDR3 covers 15 residues. Trimming pared 4 bases from V and 2 bases from J, leaving 12 bases between. The germline V gene has CDR1 SNHLY and CDR2 FYNNEI. The CDR3 region has the DNA TGTGCCAGCAGTGTCGAGGGGTCGCCTGGAAACACCATATATTTT. Translated: CASSVEGSPGNTIYF.

This clonotype was seen ten or more times. The CDR3: CAWSRGWVNTEAFF. In nucleotides, the CDR3 is TGTGCCTGGAGCAGAGGTTGGGTGAACACTGAAGCTTTCTTT. J is TRBJ1-1 and V is TRBV30; D unclear. The V gene lost 3 bases and the J gene lost 0 bases, with 11 bases spanning the gap. In germline, CDR1 is GTSNPN, CDR2 SVGIG (reference sequence). This CDR3 has 14 residues.

This chain connects TRBV6-5 to TRBJ2-2; 8 nucleotides match TRBD1. The CDR3 has 16 amino acids. The J segment lost 8 bases and the V segment lost 0 bases, leaving 8 bases of the junction unmatched. CDR1 and CDR2 (germline): MNHEY, SVGAGI. The CDR3 loop reads CASSYSIGQGRGELFF. The CDR3 DNA reads as TGTGCCAGCAGTTACTCGATAGGACAGGGTCGGGGGGAGCTGTTTTTT.

This clonotype was counted ten times or more. This chain connects TRBV27 to TRBJ1-1; D not resolved. The ends were cut back, 3 bases at V and 1 base at J, with 9 bases in the middle. CDR1 is MNHEY, CDR2 SMNVEV, per germline (reference sequence). The CDR3 has 14 residues. CDR3 in DNA: TGTGCCAGCAGTTTCAACCGACGGAACACTGAAGCTTTCTTT. It specifies CASSFNRRNTEAFF.

This clonotype has just a few counts. V usage is TRBV28 and J usage is TRBJ1-5; D remains unclear. Trimming removed 5 bases at V and 6 bases at J, with 14 bases between. Germline V gives CDR1 MDHEN, CDR2 SYDVKM. The CDR3 covers 14 residues. CDR3 loop: CASSPGPKRQPQHF. The CDR3, as DNA: TGTGCCAGCAGTCCGGGCCCTAAGCGTCAGCCCCAGCATTTT. Using reference TRBV28 and TRBJ1-5 for the parts outside the CDR3, the full variable domain is DVKVTQSSRYLVKRTGEKVFLECVQDMDHENMFWYRQDPGLGLRLIYFSYDVKMKEKGDIPEGYSVSREKKERFSLILESASTNQTSMYLCASSPGPKRQPQHFGDGTRLSIL.

This clonotype was recorded a few times. CDR3 sequence (DNA): TGTGCCAGCAGCCAAGTGAACAGGGCGGCCGCTGAAGCTTTCTTT. This gives the protein CASSQVNRAAAEAFF. The V call is TRBV3-1, the J call TRBJ1-1, with D perhaps matching TRBD1 (6 bases). The germline V gene encodes CDR1 LGHDT and CDR2 YNNKEL (reference sequence). This CDR3 spans 15 amino acids. Deletions cut 1 base from V and 6 bases from J, with 15 bases between.

This clonotype appeared many times. The genes are TRBV6-5 and TRBJ2-5, with a weak D call TRBD2 (6 bases). This CDR3 spans 14 amino acids. The V and J ends lost 6 bases and 5 bases respectively, with 16 bases between them. CDR1 and CDR2 (germline): MNHEY, SVGAGI. As DNA, the CDR3 is TGTGCCAGCAGCCCGCCGGGACTGCTGGAGACCCAGTACTTC. Protein sequence: CASSPPGLLETQYF.

This clonotype was counted many times. The gene calls are TRBV28 and TRBJ2-7; D assignment may be TRBD1 or TRBD2 (5 bases each). Germline assignment: CDR1 MDHEN and CDR2 SYDVKM. The V end was cut by 1 base, the J end by 2 bases, with 9 bases between. The CDR3 is 14 residues long. The chain's CDR3 is CASSLSQGAYEQYF. CDR3 nucleotides: TGTGCCAGCAGTTTATCCCAGGGAGCCTACGAGCAGTACTTC. Filled out from reference TRBV28 and TRBJ2-7, the complete variable domain reads DVKVTQSSRYLVKRTGEKVFLECVQDMDHENMFWYRQDPGLGLRLIYFSYDVKMKEKGDIPEGYSVSREKKERFSLILESASTNQTSMYLCASSLSQGAYEQYFGPGTRLTVT.

This clonotype was seen many times. Here the CDR3 DNA reads TGTGCCAGCAGTTACTGGGGGCGCGACTATGGCTACACCTTC. This gives the protein CASSYWGRDYGYTF. The chain links TRBV6-5 to TRBJ1-2; D is perhaps TRBD1 (6 bases). Trimming cost V 1 base and J 3 bases, with 9 bases left between them. Per the germline V gene, CDR1 is MNHEY and CDR2 is SVGAGI. This CDR3 is built from 14 residues.

The table lists this clonotype with many counts. The chain links TRBV6-2 or TRBV6-3 to TRBJ2-7, with D perhaps TRBD2 (7 bases). The germline CDR1 and CDR2 sequences are MNHEY and SVGEGT. The CDR3 has 14 residues. The V end was cut by 6 bases, the J end by 0 bases, with 12 bases between. CDR3 loop: CASRVGGHSYEQYF. DNA for the CDR3: TGTGCCAGCAGGGTCGGGGGGCACTCCTACGAGCAGTACTTC.

V is TRBV4-1 and J is TRBJ1-2, with 9 bases that match TRBD1. CDR3 length equals 15 residues. Germline V CDR1 and CDR2: MGHRA, YSYEKL. The trim removed 4 bases at V and 2 bases at J, leaving 5 bases unmatched. The CDR3 DNA reads as TGCGCCAGCAGCCTGGTACAGGGGGCGAACTATGGCTACACCTTC. This sequence encodes CASSLVQGANYGYTF.

The V call is TRBV5-1, the J call TRBJ1-1; D call uncertain. CDR1 is SGHRS and CDR2 is YFSETQ in the germline V gene. V shed 0 bases and J shed 6 bases, with 6 bases lying between them. This CDR3 has 12 amino acids. The CDR3 is CASSLGPAEAFF. The DNA of the CDR3 is TGCGCCAGCAGCTTGGGGCCAGCTGAAGCTTTCTTT.

This clonotype was recorded many times. The V and J genes are TRBV15 and TRBJ1-1; the D is unclear. This CDR3 has 16 residues. Trimming cost V 0 bases and J 4 bases, with 15 bases left between them. CDR1 is LNHNV and CDR2 is YYDKDF in the germline V gene (reference sequence). The CDR3 spells CATSRDPPGRGTEAFF. CDR3 DNA sequence: TGTGCCACCAGCAGAGATCCCCCGGGGAGAGGCACTGAAGCTTTCTTT.

In this sample, this clonotype turned up many times. V and J are TRBV27 and TRBJ1-2; 11 nucleotides match TRBD1. This CDR3 has 15 residues. The V and J ends lost 5 bases and 7 bases, in that order; junction bases with no gene match: 9. Germline V gives CDR1 MNHEY, CDR2 SMNVEV (reference sequence). CDR3 bases: TGTGCCAGCAGTAGAAGGACAGGGGGCTTCTCTGGCTACACCTTC. This translates into CASSRRTGGFSGYTF.

The chain joins TRBV24-1 to TRBJ1-2; no definite D call. From germline, CDR1 is KGHDR and CDR2 SFDVKD. The CDR3 is 13 residues long. V lost 0 bases, J lost 8 bases, and 9 bases lay in between. The CDR3 spells CATSDLRGNGYTF. Here the CDR3 DNA reads TGTGCCACCAGTGATTTGCGAGGGAACGGCTACACCTTC.

This clonotype was found many times. CDR3 region: CASSSPLGLNTEAFF. In DNA form, the CDR3 reads TGTGCCAGCAGTTCCCCCCTGGGCCTGAACACTGAAGCTTTCTTT. The chain is built from TRBV28 and TRBJ1-1; D remains ambiguous. CDR1 is MDHEN and CDR2 is SYDVKM in the germline V gene. The CDR3 is 15 amino acids. Trimming cost V 4 bases and J 0 bases, with 12 bases left between them.

Many counts were recorded for this clonotype. The rearrangement uses TRBV20-1 and TRBJ2-7; D is perhaps TRBD2 (5 bases). V lost 3 bases, J lost 3 bases, and 15 bases lay in between. The V gene's germline CDR1 is DFQATT and CDR2 SNEGSKA (reference sequence). There are 14 residues in the CDR3. CDR3 DNA sequence: TGCAGTGCTAGGAACTCAGCGGAACACTACGAGCAGTACTTC. Translated, it gives CSARNSAEHYEQYF.

This clonotype was counted many times. This chain joins TRBV7-2 and TRBJ2-4, with 8 bases that match TRBD1. The germline V gene encodes CDR1 SGHTA and CDR2 FQGNSA. The CDR3 is 14 residues long. J was trimmed by 9 bases and V by 5 bases; bases with no gene match: 9. CDR3 DNA sequence: TGTGCCAGCAGCCCAGGGGACAGGCTGTTCATTCAGTACTTC. It yields the protein CASSPGDRLFIQYF.

This clonotype has only a few counts. This rearrangement joins TRBV7-2 to TRBJ2-7, with D possibly called TRBD1 or TRBD2 (5 bases each). V was pared by 3 bases and J by 3 bases, with 9 bases between. The CDR3 covers 13 residues. Germline V lookup: CDR1 SGHTA, CDR2 FQGNSA. CDR3 nucleotide sequence: TGTGCCAGCAGCTTCGGGACCTACTACGAGCAGTACTTC. It is translated as CASSFGTYYEQYF.

The table lists this clonotype with many counts. CDR3 sequence (DNA): TGTGCCAGCAGTTTGAGGACAGGGGCAATTCTAGCCAAAAACATTCAGTACTTC. This sequence encodes CASSLRTGAILAKNIQYF. This chain connects TRBV12-3 or TRBV12-4 to TRBJ2-4, with TRBD1 matching over 9 bases. V dropped 3 bases and J dropped 0; count of bases not matched to a gene: 9. CDR3 length equals 18 residues.

This clonotype was counted many times. The chain uses TRBV6-1 and TRBJ1-3; maybe TRBD1 (6 bases). Trimming stripped 5 bases from V and 0 bases from J, with 11 bases between. The CDR3 runs 15 residues. Germline V gives CDR1 MNHNS, CDR2 SASEGT. CDR3 in DNA: TGTGCCAGCAGTCGCACAGGGTCCTCTGGAAACACCATATATTTT. Protein: CASSRTGSSGNTIYF.

This clonotype has ten or more counts. This chain uses TRBV6-1 with TRBJ1-5; D is uncertain. Trimming shortened V by 5 bases and J by 5 bases, and 19 bases separated the two germline ends. The CDR3 sequence is 16 residues long. CDR1 is MNHNS and CDR2 is SASEGT in the germline V gene. The CDR3 DNA is TGTGCCAGCAGTATTCGGCGAGGCAGCCAATATCAGCCCCAGCATTTT. This encodes CASSIRRGSQYQPQHF.

At least ten counts were recorded for this clonotype. The chain carries TRBV12-3 or TRBV12-4 and TRBJ2-5; D unresolved. The CDR3 covers 13 residues. The V end was cut by 2 bases, the J end by 2 bases, with 6 bases between. The CDR3, as DNA: TGTGCCAGCAGTTTACACAGACAAGAGACCCAGTACTTC. Its translation: CASSLHRQETQYF.

This clonotype was counted many times. The chain recombines TRBV12-3 or TRBV12-4 with TRBJ1-1; D gene ambiguous. The CDR3 is 13 residues long. Trimming left V 0 bases short and J 0 bases short, with 2 bases between. The CDR3 DNA sequence: TGTGCCAGCAGTTTAGCGGTGAACACTGAAGCTTTCTTT. This translates into CASSLAVNTEAFF.

This clonotype has ten or more counts. This chain connects TRBV7-8 to TRBJ1-1; D not certain. The CDR3 length is 15 residues. The V end lost 4 bases, the J end lost 1 base, and 13 bases lay between the germline ends. Germline loops: CDR1 SGHVS, CDR2 FQNEAQ. The CDR3 reads CASSSQVRGNTEAFF. In DNA, the CDR3 is TGTGCCAGCAGCTCCCAAGTTCGAGGGAACACTGAAGCTTTCTTT.

This clonotype was counted ten times or more. The chain links TRBV6-1 to TRBJ2-7, with TRBD2 identical over 12 bases. Germline CDR1 MNHNS, CDR2 SASEGT. This CDR3 comprises 15 residues. J gave up 1 base and V 5 bases, and 3 bases lay outside the gene matches. In DNA form, the CDR3 reads TGTGCCAGCAGTCCTAGCGGGAGGGATTCCTACGAGCAGTACTTC. It specifies CASSPSGRDSYEQYF.